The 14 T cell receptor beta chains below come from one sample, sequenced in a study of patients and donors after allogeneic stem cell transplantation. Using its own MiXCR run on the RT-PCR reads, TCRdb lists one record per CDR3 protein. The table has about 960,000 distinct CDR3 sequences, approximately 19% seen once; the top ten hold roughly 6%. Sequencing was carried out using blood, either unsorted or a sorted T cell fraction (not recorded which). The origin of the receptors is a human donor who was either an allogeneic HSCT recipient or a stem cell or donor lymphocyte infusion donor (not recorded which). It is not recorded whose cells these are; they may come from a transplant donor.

The CDR3 protein is CATRMGNTEAFF. CDR3 nucleotide sequence: TGTGCCACCAGAATGGGGAATACTGAAGCTTTCTTT. The V gene is TRBV19, the J gene TRBJ1-1, with D unresolved. Looked up from germline, CDR1 is LNHDA and CDR2 is SQIVND (reference sequence). The CDR3 covers 12 residues. Trimming removed 10 bases from V and 5 bases from J, with 14 bases in between.

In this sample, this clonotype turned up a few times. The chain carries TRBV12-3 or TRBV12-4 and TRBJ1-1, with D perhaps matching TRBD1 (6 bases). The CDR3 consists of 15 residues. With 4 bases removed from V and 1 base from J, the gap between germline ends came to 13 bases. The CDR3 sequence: CASSSDDRRNTEAFF. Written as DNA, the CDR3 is TGTGCCAGCAGTTCCGATGACAGGAGGAACACTGAAGCTTTCTTT.

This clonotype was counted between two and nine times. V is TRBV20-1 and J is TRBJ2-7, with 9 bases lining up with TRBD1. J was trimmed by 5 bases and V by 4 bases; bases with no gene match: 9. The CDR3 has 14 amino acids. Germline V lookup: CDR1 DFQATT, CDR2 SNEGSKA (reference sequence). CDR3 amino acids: CSANPGQGFNEQYF. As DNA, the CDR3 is TGCAGTGCTAACCCGGGACAGGGTTTCAACGAGCAGTACTTC.

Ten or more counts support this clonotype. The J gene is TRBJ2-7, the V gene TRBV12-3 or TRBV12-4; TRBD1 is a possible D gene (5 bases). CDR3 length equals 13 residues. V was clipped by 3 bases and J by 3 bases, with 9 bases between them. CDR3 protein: CASSFDRVYEQYF. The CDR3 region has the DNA TGTGCCAGCAGTTTCGACAGAGTCTACGAGCAGTACTTC.

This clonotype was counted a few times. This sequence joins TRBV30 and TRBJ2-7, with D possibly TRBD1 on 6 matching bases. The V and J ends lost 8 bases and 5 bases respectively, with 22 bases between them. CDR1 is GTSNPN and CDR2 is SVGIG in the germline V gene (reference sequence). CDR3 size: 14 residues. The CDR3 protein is CAGRSGQGINEQYF. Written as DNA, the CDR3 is TGTGCCGGGCGCTCTGGCCAGGGGATTAACGAGCAGTACTTC.

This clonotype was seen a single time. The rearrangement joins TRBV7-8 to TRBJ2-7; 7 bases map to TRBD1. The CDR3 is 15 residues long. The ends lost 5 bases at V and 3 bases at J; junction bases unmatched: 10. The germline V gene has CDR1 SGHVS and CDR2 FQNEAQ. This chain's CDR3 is CASSTRAGGYYEQYF. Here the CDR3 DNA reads TGTGCCAGCAGCACCCGGGCAGGGGGATACTACGAGCAGTACTTC.

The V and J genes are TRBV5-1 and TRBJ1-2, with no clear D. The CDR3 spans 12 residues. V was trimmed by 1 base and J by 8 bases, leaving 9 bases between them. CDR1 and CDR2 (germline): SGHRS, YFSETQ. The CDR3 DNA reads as TGCGCCAGCAGCTTGTACGAGGCGGGCTACACCTTC. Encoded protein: CASSLYEAGYTF. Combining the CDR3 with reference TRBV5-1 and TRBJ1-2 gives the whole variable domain KAGVTQTPRYLIKTRGQQVTLSCSPISGHRSVSWYQQTPGQGLQFLFEYFSETQRNKGNFPGRFSGRQFSNSRSEMNVSTLELGDSALYLCASSLYEAGYTFGSGTRLTVV.

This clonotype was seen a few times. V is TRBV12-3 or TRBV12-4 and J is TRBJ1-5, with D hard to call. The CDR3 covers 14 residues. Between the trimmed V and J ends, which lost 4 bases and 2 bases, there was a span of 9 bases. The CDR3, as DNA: TGTGCCAGCAGTTACGGGAATCGCAATCAGCCCCAGCATTTT. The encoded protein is CASSYGNRNQPQHF.

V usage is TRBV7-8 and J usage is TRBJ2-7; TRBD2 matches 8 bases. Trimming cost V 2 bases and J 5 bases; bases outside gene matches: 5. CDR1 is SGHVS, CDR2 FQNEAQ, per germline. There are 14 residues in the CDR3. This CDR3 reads CASSLRRGGHEQYF. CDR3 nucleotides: TGTGCCAGCAGCTTACGTCGGGGGGGCCACGAGCAGTACTTC.

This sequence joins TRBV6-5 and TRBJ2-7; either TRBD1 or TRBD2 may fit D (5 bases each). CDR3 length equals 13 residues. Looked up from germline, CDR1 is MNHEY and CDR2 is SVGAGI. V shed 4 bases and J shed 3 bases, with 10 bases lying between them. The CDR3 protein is CASSWGRSYEQYF. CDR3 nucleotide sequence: TGTGCCAGCAGTTGGGGGAGAAGCTACGAGCAGTACTTC.

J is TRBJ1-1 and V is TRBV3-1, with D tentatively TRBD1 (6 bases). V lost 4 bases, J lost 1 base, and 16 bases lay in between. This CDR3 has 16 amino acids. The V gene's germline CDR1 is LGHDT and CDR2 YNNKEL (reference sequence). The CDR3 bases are TGTGCCAGCAGCCCCAACCCAGGGGCAGGGAACACTGAAGCTTTCTTT. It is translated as CASSPNPGAGNTEAFF.

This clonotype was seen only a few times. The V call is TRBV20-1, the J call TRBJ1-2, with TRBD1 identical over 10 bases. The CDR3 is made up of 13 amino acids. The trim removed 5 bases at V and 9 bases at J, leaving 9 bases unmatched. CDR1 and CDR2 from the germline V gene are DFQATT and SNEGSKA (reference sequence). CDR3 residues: CSAGEPGQGSYTF. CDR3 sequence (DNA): TGCAGTGCTGGGGAACCGGGACAGGGGAGCTACACCTTC.

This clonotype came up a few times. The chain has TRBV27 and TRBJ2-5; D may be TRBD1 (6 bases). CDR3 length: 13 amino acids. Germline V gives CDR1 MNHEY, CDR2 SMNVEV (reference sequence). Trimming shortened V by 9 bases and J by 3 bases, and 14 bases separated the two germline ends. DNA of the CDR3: TGTGCCAGTAAAAGAACAGGGAAAGAGACCCAGTACTTC. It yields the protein CASKRTGKETQYF.

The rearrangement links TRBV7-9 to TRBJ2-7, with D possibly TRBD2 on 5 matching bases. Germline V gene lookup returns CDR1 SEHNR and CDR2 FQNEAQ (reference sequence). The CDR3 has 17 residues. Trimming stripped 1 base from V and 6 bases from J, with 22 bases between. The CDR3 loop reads CASSLDRIVPVRGEQYF. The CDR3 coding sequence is TGTGCCAGCAGCTTAGATCGGATAGTCCCCGTCCGGGGCGAGCAGTACTTC.